The clone carrying this T cell receptor beta chain was counted only a few times. The sample comes from a study of T cell repertoires in cytomegalovirus infection. Germline CDR1 and CDR2: DFQATT and SNEGSKA (reference sequence). This CDR3 has 18 amino acids. V lost 0 bases, J lost 2 bases, and 21 bases lay in between. TCRdb reprocessed the reads via MiXCR and lists one record per CDR3 protein. The sample consists of over 300,000 distinct CDR3 sequences, 15% to 20% of them appearing once. The chain is built from TRBV20-1 and TRBJ2-3, with D perhaps matching TRBD1 or TRBD2 (6 bases each). Sequencing was carried out using PBMCs. The receptor was isolated from a human donor in good health (CMV status not recorded). Some clones in this sample may be carry-over from other donors' samples. DNA for the CDR3: TGCAGTGCTAGAGAAGGAACCGTCCGGGGGCCGATCACAGATACGCAGTATTTT. This gives the protein CSAREGTVRGPITDTQYF.